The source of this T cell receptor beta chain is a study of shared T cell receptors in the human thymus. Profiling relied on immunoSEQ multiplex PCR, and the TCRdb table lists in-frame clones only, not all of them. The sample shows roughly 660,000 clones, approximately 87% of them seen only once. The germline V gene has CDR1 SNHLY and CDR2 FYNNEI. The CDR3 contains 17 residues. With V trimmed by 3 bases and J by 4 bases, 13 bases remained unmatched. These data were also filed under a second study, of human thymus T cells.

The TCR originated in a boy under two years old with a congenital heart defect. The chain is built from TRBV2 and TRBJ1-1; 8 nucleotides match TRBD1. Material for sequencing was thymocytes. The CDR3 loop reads CASSDLGDRPRGTEAFF. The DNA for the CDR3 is TGTGCCAGCAGTGACCTCGGGGACAGGCCTAGGGGCACTGAAGCTTTCTTT.